This TCR beta chain was documented in a study of cytomegalovirus exposure and HLA in healthy donors. This CDR3 has 14 residues. CDR1 and CDR2 from the germline V gene are LGHNA and YSLEER. On this clone itself: Its target is unknown.

Primers: 60 Vbeta forward and 13 Jbeta reverse. Sequencing was performed with immunoSEQ multiplex PCR; in TCRdb, only in-frame clones are kept and a portion is missing. Altogether about 110,000 clones are present, roughly four fifths being singletons, with the ten largest covering around 6.4%. General observations from the study: The study listed roughly 150 cytomegalovirus-associated TCR beta chains. Per a prior analysis, the majority of TCR beta V segments were productive roughly 90% or roughly 30% of the time. Common viral pathogens were later found to be apparently linked to several of the most significant clusters.

The TCR originated in a woman between 50 and 59 years old in good health and CMV-seropositive. This sequence joins TRBV4-3 and TRBJ2-5; a weak D match, TRBD1 (6 bases). Matching the DNA end better, TRBJ2-7 makes the J call doubtful. The sequencing input was PBMCs. For the CDR3, the DNA is TGCGCCAGCAGCCAAGAGACAGGTACCTACGAGCAGTACTTC. Protein product: CASSQETGTYEQYF.